A single sample is the source of the 21 T cell receptor beta chains below, sequenced in a study of vaccination and CD4 T cells after COVID-19. The Oncomine TCR Beta short-read assay generated sequence data from the DNA of cultured CD4+ T cells. In TCRdb, the PCR reads were re-called with MiXCR into one record per CDR3 protein. The sample shows about 11,000 distinct CDR3 sequences, around two thirds of them seen only once. As to treatment: roughly 11-day PBMC culture with coronavirus spike peptide pools or control peptides (ViraFEST assay). No antigen has been identified for these receptors. Sequenced sample: CD4+ T cells from blood, cultured in vitro. The receptors were sampled from a human donor who had recovered from COVID-19.

The chain joins TRBV24-1 to TRBJ2-1, with 7 bases matching TRBD2. The CDR3 consists of 16 residues. Germline assignment: CDR1 KGHDR and CDR2 SFDVKD. Trimming took 5 bases from V and 4 from J; bases not matched to a gene: 10. The CDR3 DNA sequence: TGTGCCACCAGTGGCCCTCGGCGGGAGAGGTACAATGAGCAGTTCTTC. Its translation: CATSGPRRERYNEQFF.

V usage is TRBV6-1 and J usage is TRBJ2-2, with D perhaps matching TRBD2 (7 bases). V was shortened by 2 bases and J by 7 bases, with 14 bases between the two germline ends. This CDR3 contains 15 residues. From germline, CDR1 is MNHNS and CDR2 SASEGT. CDR3 sequence (DNA): TGTGCCAGCAGTGAAAGTGAGGGGGAGGGCGGGGAGCTGTTTTTT. Translating it yields CASSESEGEGGELFF.

This clonotype has only a few counts. The gene calls are TRBV7-9 and TRBJ1-1; D unresolved. Deletions cut 3 bases from V and 1 base from J, with 12 bases between. Per germline, CDR1 SEHNR and CDR2 FQNEAQ (reference sequence). This CDR3 comprises 15 residues. Here the CDR3 reads CASSFPVPENTEAFF. In nucleotides, the CDR3 is TGTGCCAGCAGCTTCCCGGTGCCTGAGAACACTGAAGCTTTCTTT.

This chain uses TRBV5-1 with TRBJ2-1; D is possibly TRBD1 or TRBD2 (5 bases each). This CDR3 contains 15 residues. Germline V gives CDR1 SGHRS, CDR2 YFSETQ. The V and J ends lost 0 bases and 4 bases respectively, with 11 bases between them. The CDR3 nucleotides read TGCGCCAGCAGCTTGGAAACGGGACCGTACAATGAGCAGTTCTTC. Its translation is CASSLETGPYNEQFF.

The chain couples TRBV6-2 or TRBV6-3 to TRBJ2-1; 10 bases align to TRBD2. There are 15 residues in the CDR3. J gave up 8 bases and V 8 bases, and 12 bases lay outside the gene matches. The germline gives CDR1 MNHEY, CDR2 SVGEGT. CDR3: CASGSPPAGGYEQFF. CDR3 DNA: TGTGCCAGCGGTTCCCCCCCAGCGGGAGGGTATGAGCAGTTCTTC.

In this sample, this clonotype turned up a few times. This rearrangement joins TRBV20-1 to TRBJ2-7; possible D gene TRBD2, 7 bases. The CDR3 contains 12 residues. Germline loops: CDR1 DFQATT, CDR2 SNEGSKA (reference sequence). CDR3 in amino acids: CSPKGGVGEQYF. The CDR3 DNA follows: TGCAGCCCCAAAGGGGGGGTAGGCGAGCAGTACTTC.

Sample share makes this clonotype medium-sized (0.01 to 0.1%). This sequence joins TRBV20-1 and TRBJ2-1, with D perhaps matching TRBD2 (6 bases). Germline assignment: CDR1 DFQATT and CDR2 SNEGSKA (reference sequence). This CDR3 contains 12 residues. Trimming cost V 5 bases and J 12 bases, with 17 bases left between them. CDR3 sequence (DNA): TGCAGTGCTCAGGGACTTCTCCGGGGGCAGTTCTTC. Amino acid sequence: CSAQGLLRGQFF.

This clonotype has only a few counts. One junction end disagrees with the germline gene, perhaps due to a read error. The V and J genes are TRBV15 and TRBJ1-4; 7 nucleotides match TRBD1. This CDR3 is built from 12 residues. Germline CDR1 and CDR2: LNHNV and YYDKDF (reference sequence). The CDR3 DNA reads TGTGCCACCAGCCGAGACAGGGTGGAACTGTTTTTT. Its protein is CATSRDRVELFF.

The chain has TRBV7-2 and TRBJ2-5; 8 bases are a match to TRBD1. CDR1 is SGHTA and CDR2 is FQGNSA in the germline V gene. CDR3 length equals 14 residues. V shed 0 bases and J 3 bases; nucleotides not matched to a gene: 0. CDR3 DNA: TGTGCCAGCAGCTTAGCGACAGGGGAAGAGACCCAGTACTTC. Protein product: CASSLATGEETQYF.

The chain recombines TRBV24-1 with TRBJ1-1; 9 bases map to TRBD1. Germline V gene data show CDR1 as KGHDR and CDR2 as SFDVKD. The CDR3 totals 14 residues. After removal of 4 bases from V and 4 bases from J, the junction contained 3 bases not matched to a gene. This CDR3 reads CATSDRQGGTEAFF. CDR3 DNA sequence: TGTGCCACCAGTGACAGACAGGGGGGCACTGAAGCTTTCTTT.

This sequence joins TRBV7-3 and TRBJ2-3, with 7 bases matching TRBD2. Looked up from germline, CDR1 is SGHTA and CDR2 is FQGTGA. V was clipped by 2 bases and J by 4 bases; unmatched bases: 3. This CDR3 has 14 amino acids. The CDR3, as DNA: TGTGCCAGCAGCTTAGCGGGAGAGTCAGATACGCAGTATTTT. Its translation: CASSLAGESDTQYF.

The chain recombines TRBV6-2 or TRBV6-3 with TRBJ2-7, with a tentative D call TRBD2 (6 bases). The CDR3 sequence is 13 residues long. CDR1 MNHEY and CDR2 SVGEGT come from the germline V gene. The germline V and J ends were trimmed by 3 bases and 6 bases, with 12 bases remaining between them. CDR3: CASSYTVRGEQYF. The CDR3 DNA reads as TGTGCCAGCAGTTATACGGTGCGGGGCGAGCAGTACTTC.

This clonotype qualifies as medium-sized (0.01 to 0.1%). The V and J genes are TRBV20-1 and TRBJ1-1; the D gene is possibly TRBD1 (6 bases). Deletions cut 7 bases from V and 0 bases from J, with 12 bases between. Germline V gene lookup returns CDR1 DFQATT and CDR2 SNEGSKA (reference sequence). The length of the CDR3 is 13 residues. DNA of the CDR3: TGCAGTGTCAAGGGGGGGGTGAACACTGAAGCTTTCTTT. Translating gives CSVKGGVNTEAFF.

V is TRBV20-1 and J is TRBJ2-2; either TRBD1 or TRBD2 may supply D (5 bases each). CDR1 is DFQATT and CDR2 is SNEGSKA in the germline V gene (reference sequence). Trimming pared 4 bases from V and 5 bases from J, leaving 17 bases between. CDR3 length: 15 residues. CDR3 loop: CSAKQSGTTTGELFF. The CDR3 DNA reads TGCAGTGCTAAACAGTCCGGGACCACGACCGGGGAGCTGTTTTTT.

The genes are TRBV29-1 and TRBJ2-2; TRBD2 might be the D (6 bases). This CDR3 has 16 residues. CDR1 and CDR2 from the germline V gene are SQVTM and ANQGSEA. V was trimmed by 0 bases and J by 0 bases, leaving 11 bases between them. CDR3 nucleotide sequence: TGCAGCGTTGAAGATCTGGGGGGAGCGAACACCGGGGAGCTGTTTTTT. It codes for CSVEDLGGANTGELFF.

The CDR3 nucleotides read TGTGCCTACGGAGGGGGCGGAGATACGCAGTATTTT. Residues: CAYGGGGDTQYF. This chain links TRBV10-3 with TRBJ2-3, with D perhaps TRBD1 (7 bases). Germline V gene lookup returns CDR1 ENHRY and CDR2 SYGVKD. V was pared by 11 bases and J by 5 bases, with 14 bases between. The CDR3 has 12 residues.

This chain connects TRBV19 to TRBJ1-2, with D perhaps TRBD1 (6 bases). The CDR3 runs to 17 residues. V was cut by 6 bases and J by 0 bases, with 20 bases left in between. Germline V gives CDR1 LNHDA, CDR2 SQIVND (reference sequence). CDR3 sequence reads: CASRGRIRQATNYGYTF. In DNA, the CDR3 is TGTGCCAGTAGGGGCAGGATTAGACAGGCAACTAACTATGGCTACACCTTC. The full variable domain, with the rest looked up from reference TRBV19 and TRBJ1-2, is DGGITQSPKYLFRKEGQNVTLSCEQNLNHDAMYWYRQDPGQGLRLIYYSQIVNDFQKGDIAEGYSVSREKKESFPLTVTSAQKNPTAFYLCASRGRIRQATNYGYTFGSGTRLTVV.

The J gene is TRBJ2-3, the V gene TRBV6-2 or TRBV6-3; D is possibly TRBD1 or TRBD2 (5 bases each). This CDR3 has 16 residues. Trimming removed 6 bases at V and 5 bases at J, with 21 bases between. Germline V CDR1 and CDR2: MNHEY, SVGEGT. CDR3 sequence reads: CASSTHLRARGDTQYF. In DNA, the CDR3 is TGTGCCAGCAGCACCCATCTACGAGCGAGGGGAGATACGCAGTATTTT.

CDR3 nucleotide sequence: TGTGCCAGCAGTTTATGGAATGAGCAGTTCTTC. Its protein product is CASSLWNEQFF. The rearrangement links TRBV27 to TRBJ2-1; no firm D call. With 1 base removed from V and 7 bases from J, the gap between germline ends came to 2 bases. This CDR3 has 11 amino acids. CDR1 is MNHEY, CDR2 SMNVEV, per germline (reference sequence).

The chain is built from TRBV11-2 and TRBJ2-3; tentative D call: TRBD1 (5 bases). Germline-derived CDR1 and CDR2 are SGHAT and FQNNGV. The CDR3 is 15 residues long. The germline V and J ends were trimmed by 5 bases and 0 bases, with 12 bases remaining between them. DNA of the CDR3: TGTGCCAGCAGCCCTTGGGGCCTTAGCACAGATACGCAGTATTTT. It yields the protein CASSPWGLSTDTQYF. Using reference TRBV11-2 and TRBJ2-3 for the parts outside the CDR3, the full variable domain is EAGVAQSPRYKIIEKRQSVAFWCNPISGHATLYWYQQILGQGPKLLIQFQNNGVVDDSQLPKDRFSAERLKGVDSTLKIQPAKLEDSAVYLCASSPWGLSTDTQYFGPGTRLTVL.

As DNA, the CDR3 is TGTGCCAGCAGGACTCAAGGGGTACGGGATACGCAGTATTTT. This sequence encodes CASRTQGVRDTQYF. The V and J genes are TRBV27 and TRBJ2-3; D is possibly TRBD1 (5 bases). The CDR3 is made up of 14 amino acids. Germline V lookup: CDR1 MNHEY, CDR2 SMNVEV (reference sequence). V was shortened by 6 bases and J by 6 bases, with 16 bases between the two germline ends.